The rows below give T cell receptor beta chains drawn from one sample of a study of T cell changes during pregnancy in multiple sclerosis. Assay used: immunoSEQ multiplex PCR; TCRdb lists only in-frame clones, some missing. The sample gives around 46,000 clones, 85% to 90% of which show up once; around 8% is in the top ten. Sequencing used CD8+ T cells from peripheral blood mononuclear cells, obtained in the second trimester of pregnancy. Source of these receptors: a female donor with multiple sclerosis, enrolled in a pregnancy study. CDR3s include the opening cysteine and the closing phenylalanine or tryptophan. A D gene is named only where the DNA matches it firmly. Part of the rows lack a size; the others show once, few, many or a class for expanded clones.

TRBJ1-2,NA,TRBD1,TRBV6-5,TGTGCCAGCAGTCCAACAGGGGGGTTCTATGGCTACACCTTC,CASSPTGGFYGYTF
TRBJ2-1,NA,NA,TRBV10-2,TGCGCCAGCAGTGCTCAAGGGAGCTACAATGAGCAGTTCTTC,CASSAQGSYNEQFF
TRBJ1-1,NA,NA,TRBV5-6,TGTGCCAGCAGCTTTCCGACAGTTAACACTGAAGCTTTCTTT,CASSFPTVNTEAFF
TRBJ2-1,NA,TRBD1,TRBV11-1,TGTGCCAGCAGCTTAATGGACAGGGACTCCTACAATGAGCAGTTCTTC,CASSLMDRDSYNEQFF
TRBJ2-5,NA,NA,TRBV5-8,TGTGCCAGCAGACTCGGACAGACGGACCAAGAGACCCAGTACTTC,CASRLGQTDQETQYF
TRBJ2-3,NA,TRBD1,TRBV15,TGTGCCACCAGCAGCGGACAGGGTATCACAGATACGCAGTATTTT,CATSSGQGITDTQYF
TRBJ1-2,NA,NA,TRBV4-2,TGTGCCAGCAGCCAAGATAAGACAGACACTTATAACTATGGCTACACCTTC,CASSQDKTDTYNYGYTF
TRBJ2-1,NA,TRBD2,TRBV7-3,TGTGCCAGCAGCCCTACCGGACTAGCGGGAGGACGACAGTTCTTC,CASSPTGLAGGRQFF
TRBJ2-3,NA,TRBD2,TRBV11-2,TGTGCCAGCAGCATCATGCCCCGGACTAGCTGGTTTACGCAGTATTTT,CASSIMPRTSWFTQYF
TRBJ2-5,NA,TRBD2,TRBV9,TGTGCCAGCAGCGTATTCGGGACTAGCGGGGGGGAGACCCAGTACTTC,CASSVFGTSGGETQYF
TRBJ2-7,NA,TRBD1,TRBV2,TGTGCCAGCAGTGCACCGGGACAGGGATCCTACGAGCAGTACTTC,CASSAPGQGSYEQYF
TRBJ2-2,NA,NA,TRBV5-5,TGTGCCAGCAGCTTGGGAGCCTTGAACACCGGGGAGCTGTTTTTT,CASSLGALNTGELFF
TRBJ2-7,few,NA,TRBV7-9,TGTGCCAGCAACCTCATCCGAGGTGGCTCCTACGAGCAGTACTTC,CASNLIRGGSYEQYF